Described below is a single T cell receptor beta chain sequence and its context. Its antigen is currently not known. No much larger clone is present one base from it, and per-base qualities are unavailable. The data belong to a study of T cells in Graves' hyperthyroidism and ophthalmopathy (dated by TCRdb to the late 2010s). For the study in its entirety: To identify distinguishing TCR V-J signatures, a discovery cohort of roughly 100 patients was used, comprising 40 to 45 with Graves' ophthalmopathy and 57 with stable Graves' hyperthyroidism. TCR Vbeta CDR3 sequencing of 120 to 150 peripheral blood samples (43 ophthalmopathy, under 80 hyperthyroidism and 17 progressor patients) is reported in the paper. Following sampling, methimazole starting at 30 mg daily was given to hyperthyroidism patients, and high-dose intravenous methylprednisolone was given to ophthalmopathy patients. The study also compared thyroid tissue and blood T-cell repertoires from over 5 Graves' hyperthyroidism patients. For training and testing, the 100 or so patients in the discovery cohort were randomly divided in a 7:3 ratio. An independent validation cohort of 18 to 20 hyperthyroidism patients and about 15 patients who later progressed to ophthalmopathy tested prospective prediction of ophthalmopathy. Study-level results and caveats: During validation, the model predicted progression to ophthalmopathy a median of about 5.9 months ahead of onset, with almost 71% sensitivity and less than 85% specificity. A model built on a 13 V-J signature distinguished ophthalmopathy from stable hyperthyroidism, reaching about 88% sensitivity and 81.08% specificity in cross-validation and 80%/75% in testing. No statistical method was used to set the sample size in advance, and investigators knew the group allocation. Most expanded thyroid clonotypes (frequency above 0.001) were also found in blood, which suggests that blood repertoires may mirror thyroid immune responses.

TCR beta CDR3 regions were amplified from RNA transcripts. A first-round RT-PCR of the TCR CDR3 used the HTBI primer set with the Qiagen OneStep RT-PCR kit. Libraries were constructed in a second round of multiplex PCR, after which size selection and purification were carried out. Libraries were sequenced paired-end with 100 bp reads on an Illumina HiSeq2000. The source study handled its data this way. SOAPnuke was used to process the raw data, with reads discarded if the reads contained adapters or uncalled bases, had a mean Phred below 15, or lacked an exact constant-primer or identifier match. High-quality paired reads were merged with COPE v1.2.5, and unique nucleotide sequences were defined as clonotypes. Clonotypes were aligned to IMGT TRBV, TRBD and TRBJ reference segments using MiTCR v1.1. Only V-J combinations with frequency above 0.0001, covering 99.2% of repertoires, were analysed. A TCS score was defined as the ratio between F50 (clonal expansion) and ExV (chaos), using BLOSUM62-based TCRdist between CDR3 peptides within each V-J. Welch's t-statistics and random forest reduced roughly 530 V-J features to roughly 13, which were used in a naive Bayes classifier (R e1071). Thyroid-blood repertoire similarity was quantified with the Morisita-Horn index. The raw public data were reprocessed by TCRdb itself: fastp quality trimming at Q25, MiXCR clonotype calling, in-frame beta chains only. Rows are combined by CDR3 protein, so each entry shows the most common genes and DNA. V and J calls and clone size were set by TCRdb, not the authors. The sample yields about 580,000 distinct CDR3 sequences; 46% were counted once. In total, the top ten clones hold approximately 8.4% of the sample.

A patient counted as having stable Graves' hyperthyroidism if no progression to ophthalmopathy occurred over 18 months of follow-up. The hyperthyroidism patients were between 18 and 65 years old and newly diagnosed, with a disease duration of less than 2 months. Any patient with an uncontrolled infection, another autoimmune disease, pregnancy or lactation was excluded. Diagnoses relied on clinical symptoms, serum thyroxine and TRAb, thyroid ultrasound and orbital computed tomography. Total RNA was extracted with Trizol reagent, and quality was checked on an Agilent 2100 Bioanalyzer. V and J lose 2 bases and 9 bases, and a span of 4 bases separates them. Inclusive of the bounding cysteine and phenylalanine, the CDR3 is 10 residues long. Just the 30-base CDR3 DNA is kept, in frame starting at base 1. From a lookup of the germline V gene, CDR1 and CDR2 are ENHRY and SYGVKD.

The rearranged segments are TRBV10-3 and TRBJ2-5; a confident D gene designation cannot be given. The receptor's source is a woman under 30 with Graves' hyperthyroidism. Input material: peripheral blood or thyroid tissue (not recorded which). The CDR3 is CAISEEAQYF. The DNA reads TGTGCCATCAGTGAGGAGGCCCAGTACTTC.